Listed here is a single T cell receptor beta chain. The antigen is unknown. This sample was taken from a study of shared clonotypes between healthy human individuals. Study findings and constraints: Lower generation probabilities were found for non-shared clonotypes than for those shared by all four donors.

The assay was immunoSEQ multiplex PCR, and TCRdb's table has in-frame clones only and misses some. The sample lists more than 2 million clones; nearly 97% were seen once. The CDR3 runs to 16 residues. Germline V gives CDR1 MNHEY, CDR2 SMNVEV (reference sequence). The V end was cut by 4 bases, the J end by 0 bases, with 15 bases between. Within Nashville, Tennessee resided all donors, each a Caucasian adult. Researchers partitioned CD4+ cells into CD45RA+ naive and CD45RA-negative memory subsets. Sequencing used naive CD4+ T cells sorted from blood. The subset was: CD45RA+ positively selected. This clonotype was sampled from a man aged 18-30 years in good health. This chain joins TRBV27 and TRBJ1-1; D not resolved. CDR3 loop: CASSWAPPTVNTEAFF. In DNA form, the CDR3 reads TGTGCCAGCAGTTGGGCCCCCCCGACGGTGAACACTGAAGCTTTCTTT.